The clone carrying this T cell receptor beta chain was seen just once. The data originate from a study of blood T cell repertoires in COVID-19. As for the study in general: Acute and convalescent COVID-19 specimens originated in the United States, Italy and Spain.

From germline, CDR1 is SQVTM and CDR2 ANQGSEA. CDR3 size: 13 residues. V was trimmed by 3 bases and J by 2 bases, leaving 10 bases between them. Seattle researchers signed up patients amid active infection and tracked them longitudinally. Per the study methods: Researchers report that nucleated cell counts were estimated from reference gene primer amplification. Measured with immunoSEQ multiplex PCR; TCRdb has only the in-frame clones, and not every one. Clone size and V and J calls were adopted from that table, with D and trimming inferred from the DNA. This sample yields hundreds of thousands of clones, of which about 89% are seen a single time; roughly 8.3% belongs to the top ten.

The chain recombines TRBV29-1 with TRBJ1-2; D not resolved. Sequenced: peripheral blood. This clonotype was obtained from a woman between 50 and 59 years old with COVID-19, enrolled during active disease. The CDR3 DNA reads as TGCAGCGTTGAGCCCGGAGGGAACTATGGCTACACCTTC. This gives the protein CSVEPGGNYGYTF. The variable domain in full, completed from reference TRBV29-1 and TRBJ1-2, reads SAVISQKPSRDICQRGTSLTIQCQVDSQVTMMFWYRQQPGQSLTLIATANQGSEATYESGFVIDKFPISRPNLTFSTLTVSNMSPEDSSIYLCSVEPGGNYGYTFGSGTRLTVV.